The 30 T cell receptor beta chains below were found in one sample sequenced in a study of cytomegalovirus exposure and HLA in healthy donors. Amplification used 60 Vbeta primers and 13 Jbeta primers. Sequencing was performed with immunoSEQ multiplex PCR; in TCRdb, only in-frame clones are kept and a portion is missing. The data contain approximately 150,000 clones, approximately 70% of them singletons. Sequencing was done on a sample of PBMCs. These TCRs come from a woman under 30 in good health and CMV-seronegative.

The chain carries TRBV6-5 and TRBJ1-6; TRBD1 matches 7 bases. Germline V gene data show CDR1 as MNHEY and CDR2 as SVGAGI. The trim removed 4 bases at V and 10 bases at J, leaving 7 bases unmatched. The CDR3 is 14 residues long. The CDR3 DNA reads as TGTGCCAGCAGTTTACAGGGGATAGGGTCACCCCTCCACTTT. It translates to CASSLQGIGSPLHF.

The V call is TRBV25-1, the J call TRBJ2-1; perhaps TRBD2 as D (6 bases). The V and J ends lost 7 bases and 1 base respectively, with 14 bases between them. Germline CDR1 is MGHDK and CDR2 is SYGVNS. The length of the CDR3 is 15 residues. The CDR3 protein is CASTKAGLSYNEQFF. The CDR3 DNA follows: TGTGCCAGCACCAAAGCGGGCTTATCCTACAATGAGCAGTTCTTC.

In its sample, this clone was seen a few times. This rearrangement joins TRBV12-5 to TRBJ2-6; maybe TRBD1 (6 bases). Per germline, CDR1 LGHNT and CDR2 FRNRAP. V lost 2 bases and J 2 bases, leaving 10 bases between the germline ends. The CDR3 is 16 residues long. CDR3 loop: CASGLTPGAGANVLTF. CDR3 in DNA: TGTGCTAGTGGTTTGACCCCAGGGGCTGGGGCCAACGTCCTGACTTTC.

The rearrangement links TRBV7-2 to TRBJ1-1, with 9 bases matching TRBD1. The CDR3 runs to 15 residues. Germline V CDR1 and CDR2: SGHTA, FQGNSA. V shed 7 bases and J 0 bases; nucleotides not matched to a gene: 6. CDR3 sequence: CASKQGAYLNTEAFF. CDR3 DNA sequence: TGTGCCAGCAAACAGGGGGCCTACTTGAACACTGAAGCTTTCTTT. Together with reference TRBV7-2 and TRBJ1-1, the CDR3 gives the full variable domain: GAGVSQSPSNKVTEKGKDVELRCDPISGHTALYWYRQSLGQGLEFLIYFQGNSAPDKSGLPSDRFSAERTGGSVSTLTIQRTQQEDSAVYLCASKQGAYLNTEAFFGQGTRLTVV.

V usage is TRBV7-9 and J usage is TRBJ2-2; TRBD2 matches 16 bases. The V gene's germline CDR1 is SEHNR and CDR2 FQNEAQ (reference sequence). V lost 4 bases, J lost 0 bases, and 2 bases stayed unmatched. This CDR3 has 18 residues. For the CDR3, the DNA is TGTGCCAGCAGCTCGGGACTAGCGGGAGGGCCGAACACCGGGGAGCTGTTTTTT. As protein: CASSSGLAGGPNTGELFF.

The rearrangement uses TRBV7-2 and TRBJ2-2; TRBD2 might be the D (6 bases). Per germline, CDR1 SGHTA and CDR2 FQGNSA. V was pared by 1 base and J by 1 base, with 10 bases between. CDR3 length: 16 residues. The CDR3 loop is CASSLGGLQNTGELFF. As DNA, the CDR3 is TGTGCCAGCAGCTTAGGAGGACTACAGAACACCGGGGAGCTGTTTTTT.

J is TRBJ2-7 and V is TRBV20-1, with D uncertain. Trimming took 3 bases from V and 2 from J, leaving 5 bases between them. The CDR3 length is 11 residues. CDR1 is DFQATT and CDR2 is SNEGSKA in the germline V gene (reference sequence). The CDR3 here is CSASQTYEQYF. In DNA form, the CDR3 reads TGCAGTGCTAGTCAGACCTACGAGCAGTACTTC.

The J gene is TRBJ1-5, the V gene TRBV27, with D possibly TRBD1 on 5 matching bases. Per germline, CDR1 MNHEY and CDR2 SMNVEV (reference sequence). V was pared by 5 bases and J by 7 bases, with 15 bases between. The CDR3 contains 14 residues. CDR3 bases: TGTGCCAGCAGTCAGCAGGGTATGTGGCAGCCCCAGCATTTT. Residues: CASSQQGMWQPQHF.

The J gene is TRBJ2-2, the V gene TRBV4-2, with no clear D. Looked up from germline, CDR1 is LGHNA and CDR2 is YNFKEQ. V was clipped by 1 base and J by 7 bases, with 7 bases between them. The CDR3 runs to 13 residues. The DNA for the CDR3 is TGTGCCAGCAGCCAAGCAGATATCGGGGAGCTGTTTTTT. Amino acids: CASSQADIGELFF.

V gene TRBV9 combines with J gene TRBJ2-5; 13 nucleotides match TRBD2. After removal of 0 bases from V and 5 bases from J, the junction contained 10 bases not matched to a gene. This CDR3 region has 18 residues. Germline V CDR1 and CDR2: SGDLS, YYNGEE. The CDR3 spells CASSVGRTSGRAGETQYF. DNA of the CDR3: TGTGCCAGCAGCGTAGGGAGGACTAGCGGGAGAGCTGGGGAGACCCAGTACTTC.

The chain employs TRBV18 and TRBJ1-6; D is ambiguous. Germline V gene sequence: CDR1 KGHSH, CDR2 LQKENI. The CDR3 is made up of 16 amino acids. V dropped 3 bases and J dropped 9 bases, with 18 bases sitting between them. The CDR3 DNA follows: TGTGCCAGCTCACCCTACCCCCTACATGGAGTTTCACCCCTCCACTTT. It codes for CASSPYPLHGVSPLHF.

This clone was observed a few times. V and J are TRBV11-2 and TRBJ2-3; D might be TRBD2 (6 bases). V was trimmed by 8 bases and J by 3 bases, leaving 12 bases between them. Per germline, CDR1 SGHAT and CDR2 FQNNGV. This CDR3 contains 13 residues. CDR3 loop: CASSLAWTDTQYF. CDR3 in DNA: TGTGCCAGCTCTCTAGCGTGGACAGATACGCAGTATTTT.

The rearrangement links TRBV7-6 to TRBJ2-2, with a tentative D call TRBD1 (6 bases). Trimming cost V 7 bases and J 1 base, with 10 bases left between them. The CDR3 is 14 residues long. Germline values: CDR1 SGHVS, CDR2 FNYEAQ. CDR3: CASTGQLNTGELFF. The CDR3 bases are TGTGCCAGCACCGGACAGTTGAACACCGGGGAGCTGTTTTTT.

This chain connects TRBV7-2 to TRBJ1-1, with D perhaps matching TRBD1 (6 bases). The CDR3 loop spans 15 amino acids. Germline V gene sequence: CDR1 SGHTA, CDR2 FQGNSA. V was trimmed by 2 bases and J by 1 base, leaving 11 bases between them. In nucleotides, the CDR3 is TGTGCCAGCAGCTTATTAGGCAGGGGGAACACTGAAGCTTTCTTT. It is translated as CASSLLGRGNTEAFF.

This clone was detected a few times. This chain uses TRBV9 with TRBJ2-1, with 9 bases lining up with TRBD1. The CDR3 is made up of 15 amino acids. The germline gives CDR1 SGDLS, CDR2 YYNGEE. Trimming removed 3 bases from V and 5 bases from J; junction bases left unmatched: 6. The CDR3 DNA follows: TGTGCCAGCAGCGATACAGGGGGCCGTGACAATGAGCAGTTCTTC. Translation gives CASSDTGGRDNEQFF.

This chain connects TRBV7-2 to TRBJ2-1; D gene ambiguous. Germline-derived CDR1 and CDR2 are SGHTA and FQGNSA. The V end was cut by 5 bases, the J end by 7 bases, with 9 bases between. The CDR3 is 12 amino acids. CDR3 region: CASSPVLNEQFF. The CDR3 DNA reads TGTGCCAGCAGCCCCGTTCTGAATGAGCAGTTCTTC.

The chain couples TRBV11-3 to TRBJ2-1; possible D gene TRBD2, 6 bases. Per the germline V gene, CDR1 is SGHNT and CDR2 is YENEEA. V was pared by 1 base and J by 10 bases, with 14 bases between. This CDR3 is built from 14 residues. CDR3 coding DNA: TGTGCCAGCAGCTTAGGTTACCCGGGAGTCGAGCAGTTCTTC. Protein product: CASSLGYPGVEQFF. Full variable domain (remainder filled in from reference TRBV11-3 and TRBJ2-1): EAGVVQSPRYKIIEKKQPVAFWCNPISGHNTLYWYLQNLGQGPELLIRYENEEAVDDSQLPKDRFSAERLKGVDSTLKIQPAELGDSAVYLCASSLGYPGVEQFFGPGTRLTVL.

The V gene is TRBV7-2, the J gene TRBJ2-1; 13 positions agree with TRBD2. The V gene's germline CDR1 is SGHTA and CDR2 FQGNSA. CDR3 length equals 18 residues. V was pared by 5 bases and J by 9 bases, with 16 bases of the junction left unmatched. CDR3 nucleotides: TGTGCCAGCAGCCTCCGGACTAGCGGGGGACCTCCTTTTCGTGAGCAGTTCTTC. Its translation: CASSLRTSGGPPFREQFF.

This clone appeared a few times. CDR3 DNA sequence: TGCGCCAGCAGCCAAGGACTAGCGGGAGGGCCAGGCACAGATACGCAGTATTTT. This encodes CASSQGLAGGPGTDTQYF. The chain has TRBV4-1 and TRBJ2-3; TRBD2 agrees at 14 bases. This CDR3 spans 18 amino acids. Per germline, CDR1 MGHRA and CDR2 YSYEKL. The V segment lost 1 base and the J segment 1 base; nucleotides outside the gene matches: 4.

The V gene is TRBV2, the J gene TRBJ1-1, with 7 bases aligning to TRBD1. CDR1 is SNHLY, CDR2 FYNNEI, per germline. The V gene end was trimmed by 8 bases and the J gene end by 1 base; junction bases not matched to a gene: 4. The CDR3 runs to 13 residues. CDR3 residues: CASGGQPNTEAFF. In nucleotides, the CDR3 is TGTGCCAGCGGGGGACAGCCGAACACTGAAGCTTTCTTT. The variable domain in full, completed from reference TRBV2 and TRBJ1-1, reads EPEVTQTPSHQVTQMGQEVILRCVPISNHLYFYWYRQILGQKVEFLVSFYNNEISEKSEIFDDQFSVERPDGSNFTLKIRSTKLEDSAMYFCASGGQPNTEAFFGQGTRLTVV.

The chain carries TRBV7-9 and TRBJ1-1; the D is unclear. Germline loops: CDR1 SEHNR, CDR2 FQNEAQ (reference sequence). The CDR3 covers 16 residues. Deletions cut 3 bases from V and 0 bases from J, with 14 bases between. CDR3 coding DNA: TGTGCCAGCAGCTTTGAATTGCGGGGTATGAACACTGAAGCTTTCTTT. It encodes CASSFELRGMNTEAFF. Combining the CDR3 with reference TRBV7-9 and TRBJ1-1 gives the whole variable domain DTGVSQNPRHKITKRGQNVTFRCDPISEHNRLYWYRQTLGQGPEFLTYFQNEAQLEKSRLLSDRFSAERPKGSFSTLEIQRTEQGDSAMYLCASSFELRGMNTEAFFGQGTRLTVV.

V usage is TRBV28 and J usage is TRBJ2-7; 10 bases align to TRBD1. The germline V gene encodes CDR1 MDHEN and CDR2 SYDVKM. The J segment lost 1 base and the V segment lost 5 bases, leaving 2 bases of the junction unmatched. The CDR3 runs to 14 residues. The CDR3 region is CASSGTGASYEQYF. The DNA for the CDR3 is TGTGCCAGCAGTGGGACAGGGGCTTCCTACGAGCAGTACTTC. The full variable domain, with the rest looked up from reference TRBV28 and TRBJ2-7, is DVKVTQSSRYLVKRTGEKVFLECVQDMDHENMFWYRQDPGLGLRLIYFSYDVKMKEKGDIPEGYSVSREKKERFSLILESASTNQTSMYLCASSGTGASYEQYFGPGTRLTVT.

The V gene is TRBV4-1, the J gene TRBJ2-1; 11 positions agree with TRBD2. The junction had 5 bases not matched to a gene; V was cut back by 1 base and J by 9 bases. The CDR3 length is 15 residues. CDR1 is MGHRA, CDR2 YSYEKL, per germline. The DNA of the CDR3 is TGCGCCAGCAGCCAAGGGCTAGCGGGAGGTACTGAGCAGTTCTTC. It codes for CASSQGLAGGTEQFF.

This clone has only a few counts. The chain carries TRBV27 and TRBJ1-6, with D possibly being TRBD1 (6 bases). Trimming took off 6 bases at V and 5 bases at J, with 11 bases between the two ends. Germline-derived CDR1 and CDR2 are MNHEY and SMNVEV (reference sequence). The CDR3 is 14 residues long. The CDR3 coding sequence is TGTGCCAGCAGACCGGGACACAATAATTCACCCCTCCACTTT. It codes for CASRPGHNNSPLHF.

With regard to this clone: Other nucleotide sequences in the sample specify the same CDR3. J is TRBJ2-7 and V is TRBV7-2, with TRBD1 identical over 12 bases. This CDR3 has 14 residues. Per germline, CDR1 SGHTA and CDR2 FQGNSA. J was trimmed by 6 bases and V by 5 bases; bases with no gene match: 5. CDR3 residues: CASSPGQGASEQYF. DNA of the CDR3: TGTGCCAGCAGCCCGGGACAGGGGGCGTCCGAGCAGTACTTC.

The rearrangement joins TRBV30 to TRBJ2-1; no firm D call. With 3 bases removed from V and 4 bases from J, the gap between germline ends came to 13 bases. Germline CDR1 GTSNPN, CDR2 SVGIG (reference sequence). CDR3 length: 14 amino acids. The CDR3 is CAWSEAPRYNEQFF. The CDR3 DNA reads TGTGCCTGGAGCGAGGCCCCTAGATACAATGAGCAGTTCTTC.

In DNA form, the CDR3 reads TGCGCCAGCAGCGTTGGGTCAGGGAACGAGCAGTACGTC. Its protein product is CASSVGSGNEQYV. The V and J genes are TRBV5-1 and TRBJ2-7; a weak D match, TRBD1 (5 bases). V dropped 4 bases and J dropped 5 bases, with 13 bases sitting between them. This CDR3 spans 13 amino acids. Germline lookup yields CDR1 SGHRS and CDR2 YFSETQ.

The table lists this clone with a few counts. The chain has TRBV4-1 and TRBJ1-4; 7 positions match TRBD1. The CDR3 is 15 amino acids. CDR1 and CDR2 (germline): MGHRA, YSYEKL. After removal of 0 bases from V and 9 bases from J, the junction contained 7 bases not matched to a gene. CDR3 in DNA: TGCGCCAGCAGCCAAGAGGGGACAGATCTCCAAAAACTGTTTTTT. This codes for CASSQEGTDLQKLFF.

The chain recombines TRBV5-1 with TRBJ2-1; D might be TRBD1 (5 bases). This CDR3 region has 15 residues. Looked up from germline, CDR1 is SGHRS and CDR2 is YFSETQ. Trimming left V 4 bases short and J 0 bases short, with 11 bases between. CDR3 amino acids: CASSRQGSSYNEQFF. Here the CDR3 DNA reads TGCGCCAGCAGCCGCCAGGGCAGCTCCTACAATGAGCAGTTCTTC.

The chain couples TRBV27 to TRBJ1-2, with D perhaps TRBD1 (6 bases). The ends were cut back, 3 bases at V and 3 bases at J, with 14 bases in the middle. Germline V CDR1 and CDR2: MNHEY, SMNVEV (reference sequence). The CDR3 has 15 residues. Written as DNA, the CDR3 is TGTGCCAGCAGTTTTGGGGAGGGGGGGGACTATGGCTACACCTTC. Amino acid sequence: CASSFGEGGDYGYTF.